These T cell receptor beta chains were read from a single sample in a study of shared clonotypes between healthy human individuals. The assay was immunoSEQ multiplex PCR, and TCRdb's table has in-frame clones only and misses some. The sample comprises hundreds of thousands of clones, roughly 77% of which are singletons, and around 13% rests with the top ten. The sequencing sample was made of PBMCs. The receptor source for this set is a woman in her 40s in good health. Some clones in this sample may be carry-over from other donors' samples. CDR3s include the opening cysteine and the closing phenylalanine or tryptophan. The D gene is left open where the match is weak. Rows give clone size only sometimes, using once, few, many, or a class for an expanded clone.

V gene: TRBV7-2
D gene: TRBD2
clone size: .
J gene: TRBJ2-3
CDR3 protein: CASSSTSGASTDTQYF
CDR3 DNA: TGTGCCAGCAGCTCAACTAGCGGGGCTAGCACAGATACGCAGTATTTT

V gene: TRBV10-3
D gene: .
clone size: .
J gene: TRBJ2-7
CDR3 protein: CAISESHSRSYEQYF
CDR3 DNA: TGTGCCATCAGTGAGTCGCACTCCCGCTCCTACGAGCAGTACTTC

V gene: TRBV6-6
D gene: .
clone size: few
J gene: TRBJ2-3
CDR3 protein: CASSLGHLTDTQYF
CDR3 DNA: TGTGCCAGCAGTTTGGGACACCTCACAGATACGCAGTATTTT

V gene: TRBV30
D gene: .
clone size: .
J gene: TRBJ1-1
CDR3 protein: CAWRETEAFF
CDR3 DNA: TGTGCCTGGAGGGAAACTGAAGCTTTCTTT

V gene: TRBV4-1
D gene: .
clone size: .
J gene: TRBJ2-1
CDR3 protein: CASSQEGGHRRIQFF
CDR3 DNA: TGCGCCAGCAGCCAAGAAGGGGGACACAGGAGGATACAGTTCTTC

V gene: TRBV7-7
D gene: .
clone size: .
J gene: TRBJ2-5
CDR3 protein: CASSHQWGSGETQYF
CDR3 DNA: TGTGCCAGCAGCCACCAATGGGGGTCGGGAGAGACCCAGTACTTC

V gene: TRBV5-4
D gene: TRBD2
clone size: .
J gene: TRBJ2-3
CDR3 protein: CASSSGTSSQYF
CDR3 DNA: TGTGCCAGCAGCTCCGGGACTAGCTCGCAGTATTTT

V gene: TRBV30
D gene: TRBD2
clone size: .
J gene: TRBJ2-5
CDR3 protein: CAWVVGGKTQYF
CDR3 DNA: TGTGCCTGGGTCGTGGGGGGGAAGACCCAGTACTTC

V gene: TRBV30
D gene: TRBD2
clone size: .
J gene: TRBJ2-7
CDR3 protein: CAWIPSGKLYEQYF
CDR3 DNA: TGTGCCTGGATTCCTAGCGGGAAGCTCTACGAGCAGTACTTC

V gene: TRBV5-4
D gene: .
clone size: .
J gene: TRBJ1-4
CDR3 protein: CASSFRDGNEKLFF
CDR3 DNA: TGTGCCAGCAGCTTCCGGGACGGGAATGAAAAACTGTTTTTT

V gene: TRBV5-6
D gene: TRBD1
clone size: .
J gene: TRBJ2-3
CDR3 protein: CASSSGGYTDTQYF
CDR3 DNA: TGTGCCAGCAGCTCAGGGGGTTACACAGATACGCAGTATTTT

V gene: TRBV28
D gene: .
clone size: .
J gene: TRBJ1-5
CDR3 protein: CASRPSGGGNQPQHF
CDR3 DNA: TGTGCCAGCAGACCCAGCGGGGGGGGCAATCAGCCCCAGCATTTT

V gene: TRBV30
D gene: .
clone size: .
J gene: TRBJ1-1
CDR3 protein: CAWSRGPNTEAFF
CDR3 DNA: TGTGCCTGGAGCAGGGGTCCGAACACTGAAGCTTTCTTT

V gene: TRBV4-1
D gene: TRBD1
clone size: .
J gene: TRBJ1-6
CDR3 protein: CASSLLQGARNSPLHF
CDR3 DNA: TGCGCCAGCAGCCTCCTCCAGGGGGCTAGGAATTCACCCCTCCACTTT

V gene: TRBV2
D gene: .
clone size: .
J gene: TRBJ2-7
CDR3 protein: CASSEEGAYEQYF
CDR3 DNA: TGTGCCAGCAGTGAGGAGGGGGCCTACGAGCAGTACTTC

V gene: TRBV7-3
D gene: .
clone size: .
J gene: TRBJ2-7
CDR3 protein: CASSTSEYEQYF
CDR3 DNA: TGTGCCAGCAGCACCAGCGAATACGAGCAGTACTTC

V gene: TRBV19
D gene: .
clone size: .
J gene: TRBJ2-7
CDR3 protein: CASSISFFGGYEQYF
CDR3 DNA: TGTGCCAGTAGTATAAGCTTTTTCGGGGGCTACGAGCAGTACTTC

V gene: TRBV11-1
D gene: .
clone size: .
J gene: TRBJ2-7
CDR3 protein: CASSPSPYEQYF
CDR3 DNA: TGTGCCAGCAGCCCGTCCCCCTACGAGCAGTACTTC

V gene: TRBV19
D gene: .
clone size: .
J gene: TRBJ1-3
CDR3 protein: CASNDDHSGNTIYF
CDR3 DNA: TGTGCCAGTAACGACGATCACTCTGGAAACACCATATATTTT

V gene: TRBV29-1
D gene: .
clone size: .
J gene: TRBJ2-5
CDR3 protein: CSVGTAGTQYF
CDR3 DNA: TGCAGCGTTGGGACAGCGGGGACCCAGTACTTC

V gene: TRBV5-1
D gene: .
clone size: many
J gene: TRBJ2-1
CDR3 protein: CASSRTDSYNEQFF
CDR3 DNA: TGCGCCAGCAGCCGGACAGACTCCTACAATGAGCAGTTCTTC

V gene: TRBV18
D gene: TRBD2
clone size: .
J gene: TRBJ2-3
CDR3 protein: CASSPRGPGTSGTTDTQYF
CDR3 DNA: TGTGCCAGCTCACCACGGGGGCCCGGGACTAGCGGGACCACAGATACGCAGTATTTT

V gene: TRBV13
D gene: .
clone size: few
J gene: TRBJ2-3
CDR3 protein: CASSFGLGGTDTQYF
CDR3 DNA: TGTGCCAGCAGCTTCGGACTGGGTGGCACAGATACGCAGTATTTT

V gene: TRBV30
D gene: .
clone size: few
J gene: TRBJ1-2
CDR3 protein: CAWSVNRVAGYTF
CDR3 DNA: TGTGCCTGGAGTGTAAACAGGGTGGCCGGCTACACCTTC

V gene: TRBV9
D gene: .
clone size: .
J gene: TRBJ1-1
CDR3 protein: CASSPRTLANTEAFF
CDR3 DNA: TGTGCCAGCAGCCCTAGGACACTTGCGAACACTGAAGCTTTCTTT

V gene: TRBV19
D gene: TRBD1
clone size: few
J gene: TRBJ1-4
CDR3 protein: CATEDRVNEKLFF
CDR3 DNA: TGTGCCACCGAGGACAGGGTTAATGAAAAACTGTTTTTT